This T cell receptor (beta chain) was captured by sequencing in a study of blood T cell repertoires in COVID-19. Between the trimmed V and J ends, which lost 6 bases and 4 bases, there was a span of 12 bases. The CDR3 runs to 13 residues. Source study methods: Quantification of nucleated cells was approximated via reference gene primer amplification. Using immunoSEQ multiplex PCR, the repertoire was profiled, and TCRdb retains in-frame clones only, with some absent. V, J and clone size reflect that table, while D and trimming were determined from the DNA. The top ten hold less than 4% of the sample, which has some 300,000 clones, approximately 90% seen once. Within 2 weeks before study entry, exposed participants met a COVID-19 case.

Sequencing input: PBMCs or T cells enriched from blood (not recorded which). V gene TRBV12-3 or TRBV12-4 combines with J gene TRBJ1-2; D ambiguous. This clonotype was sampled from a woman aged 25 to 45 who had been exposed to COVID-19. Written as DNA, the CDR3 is TGTGCCAGCAGACCGGAGGGCACCTATGGCTACACCTTC. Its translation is CASRPEGTYGYTF.